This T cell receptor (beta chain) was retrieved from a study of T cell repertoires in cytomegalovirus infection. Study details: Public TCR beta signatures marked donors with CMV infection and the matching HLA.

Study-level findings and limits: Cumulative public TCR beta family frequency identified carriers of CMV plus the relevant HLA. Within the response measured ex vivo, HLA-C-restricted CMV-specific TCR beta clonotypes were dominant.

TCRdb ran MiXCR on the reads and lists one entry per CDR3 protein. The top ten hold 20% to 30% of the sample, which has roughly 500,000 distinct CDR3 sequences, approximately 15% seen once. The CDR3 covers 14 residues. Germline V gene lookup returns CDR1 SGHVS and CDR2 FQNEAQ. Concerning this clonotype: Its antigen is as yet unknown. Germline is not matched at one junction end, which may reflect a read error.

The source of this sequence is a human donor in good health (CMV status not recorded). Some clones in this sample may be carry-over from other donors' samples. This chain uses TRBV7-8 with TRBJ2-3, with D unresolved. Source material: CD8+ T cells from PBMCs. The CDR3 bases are TGTGCAAGCAGCTTAGATTTAAGCACAGAGACGCCGTATTTT. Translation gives CASSLDLSTETPYF.